These T cell receptor beta chains were read from a single sample in a study of CD8 T cells in ankylosing spondylitis. Using its own MiXCR run on the 5' RACE reads, TCRdb lists one record per CDR3 protein. The sample includes about 840,000 distinct CDR3 sequences, over 9.5% of them seen just once. Sequencing was performed on blood, either unsorted or a sorted T cell fraction (not recorded which). These receptors were taken from a male donor with ankylosing spondylitis. The CDR3 runs from the conserved cysteine through the conserved F or W. Fields, in order: clone size, D gene, J gene, CDR3 length, V gene, CDR3 protein, CDR3 DNA. The D gene is left open where the match is weak. Rows give clone size only sometimes, using once, few, many, or a class for an expanded clone.

clone size: NA; D gene: NA; J gene: TRBJ1-5; CDR3 length: 12; V gene: TRBV20-1; CDR3 protein: CSAQESNQPQHF; CDR3 DNA: TGCAGTGCACAGGAGTCCAATCAGCCCCAGCATTTT
clone size: few; D gene: NA; J gene: TRBJ1-1; CDR3 length: 13; V gene: TRBV20-1; CDR3 protein: CSADLRAPGEAFF; CDR3 DNA: TGCAGTGCCGATCTCAGGGCTCCGGGTGAAGCTTTCTTT
clone size: many; D gene: NA; J gene: TRBJ1-2; CDR3 length: 16; V gene: TRBV4-3; CDR3 protein: CASRRNVQGTNYGYTF; CDR3 DNA: TGCGCCAGCAGACGCAATGTACAGGGAACTAACTATGGCTACACCTTC
clone size: many; D gene: TRBD2; J gene: TRBJ2-2; CDR3 length: 16; V gene: TRBV4-3; CDR3 protein: CASSQDLGGGTGELFF; CDR3 DNA: TGCGCCAGCAGCCAAGATCTTGGGGGAGGGACCGGGGAGCTGTTTTTT
clone size: few; D gene: NA; J gene: TRBJ2-1; CDR3 length: 12; V gene: TRBV28; CDR3 protein: CASRVLGDEQFF; CDR3 DNA: TGTGCCAGCAGGGTATTGGGCGATGAGCAGTTCTTC
clone size: few; D gene: NA; J gene: TRBJ1-6; CDR3 length: 16; V gene: TRBV5-1; CDR3 protein: CASSSTRGYDNSPLHF; CDR3 DNA: TGCGCCAGCAGTTCCACGAGGGGGTACGATAATTCACCCCTCCACTTT
clone size: few; D gene: NA; J gene: TRBJ2-7; CDR3 length: 14; V gene: TRBV4-3; CDR3 protein: CASSPDIRGAEQYF; CDR3 DNA: TGCGCCAGCAGCCCGGACATTCGGGGGGCCGAGCAGTACTTC
clone size: NA; D gene: NA; J gene: TRBJ1-2; CDR3 length: 13; V gene: TRBV15; CDR3 protein: CATSRDRALGYTF; CDR3 DNA: TGTGCCACCAGCAGAGACCGGGCCCTTGGCTACACCTTC
clone size: NA; D gene: TRBD1; J gene: TRBJ1-4; CDR3 length: 16; V gene: TRBV5-1; CDR3 protein: CASSEGTAATNEKLFF; CDR3 DNA: TGCGCCAGCAGCGAGGGGACAGCAGCAACTAATGAAAAACTGTTTTTT
clone size: few; D gene: TRBD1; J gene: TRBJ1-6; CDR3 length: 18; V gene: TRBV11-2; CDR3 protein: CASSNGGGPRSYNSPLHF; CDR3 DNA: TGTGCCAGCAGCAACGGAGGGGGCCCACGCTCCTATAATTCACCCCTCCACTTT
clone size: NA; D gene: NA; J gene: TRBJ1-2; CDR3 length: 15; V gene: TRBV7-9; CDR3 protein: CASIARTMHNYGYTF; CDR3 DNA: TGTGCCAGCATCGCCCGGACCATGCATAACTATGGCTACACCTTC
clone size: NA; D gene: NA; J gene: TRBJ1-1; CDR3 length: 13; V gene: TRBV27; CDR3 protein: CASRFWKNTEAFF; CDR3 DNA: TGTGCCAGCCGTTTTTGGAAGAACACTGAAGCTTTCTTT
clone size: few; D gene: NA; J gene: TRBJ2-3; CDR3 length: 15; V gene: TRBV29-1; CDR3 protein: CSVIHPSWGTDTQYF; CDR3 DNA: TGCAGCGTTATACACCCATCCTGGGGCACAGATACGCAGTATTTT
clone size: NA; D gene: TRBD1; J gene: TRBJ1-1; CDR3 length: 15; V gene: TRBV4-3; CDR3 protein: CASSQGVRGYTEAFF; CDR3 DNA: TGCGCCAGCAGCCAAGGGGTCAGGGGGTACACTGAAGCTTTCTTT
clone size: few; D gene: NA; J gene: TRBJ2-5; CDR3 length: 16; V gene: TRBV4-3; CDR3 protein: CASSQDSFTLVETQYF; CDR3 DNA: TGCGCCAGCAGCCAAGATAGTTTTACCCTCGTGGAGACCCAGTACTTC
clone size: many; D gene: NA; J gene: TRBJ2-3; CDR3 length: 15; V gene: TRBV15; CDR3 protein: CATSRPGDSADTQYF; CDR3 DNA: TGTGCCACCAGCAGACCAGGGGACTCGGCAGATACGCAGTATTTT
clone size: many; D gene: TRBD2; J gene: TRBJ2-3; CDR3 length: 14; V gene: TRBV20-1; CDR3 protein: CSARDYRSTDTQYF; CDR3 DNA: TGCAGTGCACGGGACTACCGGAGCACAGATACGCAGTATTTT
clone size: NA; D gene: NA; J gene: TRBJ2-4; CDR3 length: 15; V gene: TRBV28; CDR3 protein: CASSLRELAKNIQYF; CDR3 DNA: TGTGCCAGCAGTCTCAGGGAACTAGCCAAAAACATTCAGTACTTC
clone size: NA; D gene: TRBD1; J gene: TRBJ2-7; CDR3 length: 15; V gene: TRBV7-2; CDR3 protein: CASSAPGQLSYEQYF; CDR3 DNA: TGTGCCAGCAGCGCTCCGGGACAGCTATCCTACGAGCAGTACTTC
clone size: NA; D gene: NA; J gene: TRBJ1-1; CDR3 length: 15; V gene: TRBV18; CDR3 protein: CASSPRGGKNTEAFF; CDR3 DNA: TGTGCCAGCTCACCCCGTGGCGGGAAGAACACTGAAGCTTTCTTT
clone size: few; D gene: NA; J gene: TRBJ1-6; CDR3 length: 13; V gene: TRBV7-9; CDR3 protein: CATTRPTNSPLHF; CDR3 DNA: TGTGCCACCACCCGCCCTACTAATTCACCCCTCCACTTT
clone size: few; D gene: NA; J gene: TRBJ1-2; CDR3 length: 14; V gene: TRBV6-5; CDR3 protein: CASSYLGGRGGYTF; CDR3 DNA: TGTGCCAGCAGTTACTTGGGGGGAAGAGGAGGCTACACCTTC
clone size: many; D gene: NA; J gene: TRBJ2-7; CDR3 length: 12; V gene: TRBV20-1; CDR3 protein: CSATDEIDEQYF; CDR3 DNA: TGCAGTGCCACGGACGAAATTGACGAGCAGTACTTC
clone size: NA; D gene: TRBD1; J gene: TRBJ1-2; CDR3 length: 15; V gene: TRBV5-1; CDR3 protein: CASSLALGTGERYTF; CDR3 DNA: TGCGCCAGCAGCTTGGCCCTAGGGACAGGGGAACGCTACACCTTC
clone size: NA; D gene: TRBD1; J gene: TRBJ2-5; CDR3 length: 15; V gene: TRBV11-1; CDR3 protein: CASSPLDRDRETQYF; CDR3 DNA: TGTGCCAGCAGCCCACTCGACCGGGACAGAGAGACCCAGTACTTC